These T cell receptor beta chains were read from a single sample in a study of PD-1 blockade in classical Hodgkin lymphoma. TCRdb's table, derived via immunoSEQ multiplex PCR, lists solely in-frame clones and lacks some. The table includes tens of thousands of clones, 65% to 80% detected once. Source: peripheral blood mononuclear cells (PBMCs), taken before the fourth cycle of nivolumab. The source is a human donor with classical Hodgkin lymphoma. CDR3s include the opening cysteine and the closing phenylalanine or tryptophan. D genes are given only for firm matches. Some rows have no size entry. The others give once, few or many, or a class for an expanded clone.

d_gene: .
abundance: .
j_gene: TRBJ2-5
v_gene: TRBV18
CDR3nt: TGTGCCAGCTCACCTCAAGAGACCCAGTACTTC
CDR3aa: CASSPQETQYF

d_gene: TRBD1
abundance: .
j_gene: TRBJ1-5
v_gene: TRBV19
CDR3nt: TGTGCCAGTAGGGGGCGGACAGGAACATATAGCAATCAGCCCCAGCATTTT
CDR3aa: CASRGRTGTYSNQPQHF

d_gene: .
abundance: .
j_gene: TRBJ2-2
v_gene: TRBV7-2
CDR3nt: TGTGCCAGCAGCTTCGGACTAATCCCCGGGGAGCTGTTTTTT
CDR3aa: CASSFGLIPGELFF

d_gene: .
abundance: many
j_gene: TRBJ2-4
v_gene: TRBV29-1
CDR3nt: TGCAGCGTTGAAGTCAGGGAACCACCGTTAGCCAAAAACATTCAGTACTTC
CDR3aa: CSVEVREPPLAKNIQYF

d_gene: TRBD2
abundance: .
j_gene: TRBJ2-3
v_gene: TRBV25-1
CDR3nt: TGTGCCAGCAGTGAAGGACTAGCGGGAGGGGGAGATACGCAGTATTTT
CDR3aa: CASSEGLAGGGDTQYF

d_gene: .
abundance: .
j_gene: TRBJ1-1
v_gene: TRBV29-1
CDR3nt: TGCAGCGTGGTGAGGGGGGCGGAGAACACTGAAGCTTTCTTT
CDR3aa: CSVVRGAENTEAFF

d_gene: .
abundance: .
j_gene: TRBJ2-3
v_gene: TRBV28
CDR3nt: TGTGCCAGCAGGGAGGGTACTAGCACAGATACGCAGTATTTT
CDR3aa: CASREGTSTDTQYF

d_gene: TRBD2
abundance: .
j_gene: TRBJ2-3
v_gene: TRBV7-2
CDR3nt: TGTGCCAGCAGCTCAGGAGCGGGGCACACAGATACGCAGTATTTT
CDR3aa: CASSSGAGHTDTQYF

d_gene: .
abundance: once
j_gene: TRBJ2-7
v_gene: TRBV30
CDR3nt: TGTGCCTGGAGTGGGCCATCACGCGACGAGCAGTACTTC
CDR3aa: CAWSGPSRDEQYF

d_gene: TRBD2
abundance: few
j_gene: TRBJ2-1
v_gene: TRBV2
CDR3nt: TGTGCCAGCAGTGATCAGCGGGAGTACAATGAGCAGTTCTTC
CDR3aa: CASSDQREYNEQFF

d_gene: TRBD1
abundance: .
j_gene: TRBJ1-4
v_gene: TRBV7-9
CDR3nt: TGTGCCAGCAGCTTCGGGACAGGGACGGAAAAACTGTTTTTT
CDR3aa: CASSFGTGTEKLFF

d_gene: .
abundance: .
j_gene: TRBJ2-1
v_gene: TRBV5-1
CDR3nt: TGCGCCAGCAGGGATAGCTCTGAGGACAATGAGCAGTTCTTC
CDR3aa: CASRDSSEDNEQFF

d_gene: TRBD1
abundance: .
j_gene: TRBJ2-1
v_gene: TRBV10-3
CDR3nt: TGTGCCATCAGCGGACAGGGTACCGACAATGAGCAGTTCTTC
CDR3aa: CAISGQGTDNEQFF

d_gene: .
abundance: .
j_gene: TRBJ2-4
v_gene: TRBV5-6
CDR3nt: TGTGCCAGCAGCTTTAGGGATGGGGCCAAAAACATTCAGTACTTC
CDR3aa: CASSFRDGAKNIQYF

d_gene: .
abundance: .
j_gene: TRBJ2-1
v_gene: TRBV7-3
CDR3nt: TGTGCCAGCAGTCGACAGGCGGAGCGGAACAATGAGCAGTTCTTC
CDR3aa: CASSRQAERNNEQFF

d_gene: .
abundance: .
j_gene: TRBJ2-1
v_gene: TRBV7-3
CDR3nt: TGTGCCAGCAGCTTAAGGGCCGGGACTTCCACGGTGGATGAGCAGTTCTTC
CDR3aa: CASSLRAGTSTVDEQFF

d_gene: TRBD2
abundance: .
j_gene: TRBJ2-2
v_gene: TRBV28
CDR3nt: TGTGAGGGGGAAAGACTAGCGGGTAACACCGGGGAGCTGTTTTTT
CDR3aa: CEGERLAGNTGELFF

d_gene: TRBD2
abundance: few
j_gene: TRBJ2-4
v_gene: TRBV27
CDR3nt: TGTGCCAGCAGGGCCGGGGGGACTCTAAACATTCAGTACTTC
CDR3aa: CASRAGGTLNIQYF

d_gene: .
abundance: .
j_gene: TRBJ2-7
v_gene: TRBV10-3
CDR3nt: TGTGCCATGGGTGAAGAGGGACCGTCCTACGAGCAGTACTTC
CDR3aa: CAMGEEGPSYEQYF

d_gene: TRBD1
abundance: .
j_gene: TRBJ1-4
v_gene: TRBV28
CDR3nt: TGTGCCAGCAGCAACCTAGGCCCCGGACAGGCGGGAGGCGAAAAACTGTTTTTT
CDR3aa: CASSNLGPGQAGGEKLFF

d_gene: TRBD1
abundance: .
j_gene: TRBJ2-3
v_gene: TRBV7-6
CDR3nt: TGTGCCAGCAGCATGGGACAGGGGGCGGAAAGTTTATATTTT
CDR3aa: CASSMGQGAESLYF

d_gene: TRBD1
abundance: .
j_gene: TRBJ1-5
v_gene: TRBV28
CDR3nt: TGTGCCAGCAGTACACCGGGACAGGGGTATCAGCCCCAGCATTTT
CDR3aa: CASSTPGQGYQPQHF

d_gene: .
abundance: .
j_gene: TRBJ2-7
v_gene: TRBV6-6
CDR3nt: TGTGCCAGCACGAGCGGGACAGCTAACTACGAGCAGTACTTC
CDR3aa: CASTSGTANYEQYF

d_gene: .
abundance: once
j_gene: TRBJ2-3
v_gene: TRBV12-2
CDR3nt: TGTGCAAGTCGCTTAGTCCGCCCTGTGCGGGAGGTTAGTACAGATACGCAGTATTTT
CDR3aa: CASRLVRPVREVSTDTQYF

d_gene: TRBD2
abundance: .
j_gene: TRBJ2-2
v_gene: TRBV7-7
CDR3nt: TGTGCTAGCAGCGAATTTAGCGGGAGGAACACCGGGGAGCTGTTTTTT
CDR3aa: CASSEFSGRNTGELFF

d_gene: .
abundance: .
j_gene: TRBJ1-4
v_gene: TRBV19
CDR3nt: TGTGCCAGTAGTATGTCCAGTAGCTGGGAAAAACTGTTTTTT
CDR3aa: CASSMSSSWEKLFF

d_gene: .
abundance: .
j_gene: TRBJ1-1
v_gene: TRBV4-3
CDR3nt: TGCGCCAGCAGCCAAGATCTAGGGAAGATAAGTAGAACTGAAGCTTTCTTT
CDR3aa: CASSQDLGKISRTEAFF

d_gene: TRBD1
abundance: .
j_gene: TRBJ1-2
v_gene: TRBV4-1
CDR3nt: TGCGCCAGCAGCCAAGACGACAGGGCGAACTATGGCTACACCTTC
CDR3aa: CASSQDDRANYGYTF

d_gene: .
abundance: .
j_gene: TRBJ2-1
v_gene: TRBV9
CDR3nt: TGTGCCAGCAGCGTAGCTGAGGACAGAAGTGAGCAGTTCTTC
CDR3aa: CASSVAEDRSEQFF

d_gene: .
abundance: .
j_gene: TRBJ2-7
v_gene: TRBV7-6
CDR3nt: TGTGCCAGCAGCTTACACGGGGCCTCTCTCTTGGGGCAGTACTTC
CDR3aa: CASSLHGASLLGQYF

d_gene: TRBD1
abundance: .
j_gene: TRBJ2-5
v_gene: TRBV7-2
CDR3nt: TGTGCCAGCAGCTTCCGACAGGGCAGCGAGACCCAGTACTTC
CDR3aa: CASSFRQGSETQYF

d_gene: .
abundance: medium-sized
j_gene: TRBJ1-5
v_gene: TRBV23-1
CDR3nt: TGCGCCAGCAGTCAATGGCGCCGGGCCCCCAATCAGCCCCAGCATTTT
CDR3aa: CASSQWRRAPNQPQHF

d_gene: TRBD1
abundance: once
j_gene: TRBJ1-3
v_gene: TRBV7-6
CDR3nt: TGTGCCAGCAGCTTAGACCCAGGGGGGTCTGGAAACACCATATATTTT
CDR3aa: CASSLDPGGSGNTIYF

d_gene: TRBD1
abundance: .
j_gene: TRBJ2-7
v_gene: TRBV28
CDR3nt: TGTGCCAGCAGTTCCCCGACAGGGACCTACGAGCAGTACTTC
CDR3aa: CASSSPTGTYEQYF

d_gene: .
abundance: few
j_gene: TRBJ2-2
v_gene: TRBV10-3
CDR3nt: TGTGCCATCAGTGAGTCGGGGCCGAACACCGGGGAGCTGTTTTTT
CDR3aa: CAISESGPNTGELFF

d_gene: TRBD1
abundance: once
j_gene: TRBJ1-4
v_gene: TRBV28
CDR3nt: TGTGCCAGCAGGCACAGGGGCGAAAAACTGTTTTTT
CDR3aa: CASRHRGEKLFF

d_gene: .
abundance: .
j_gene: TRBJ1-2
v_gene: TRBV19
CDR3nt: TGTGCCAGTAGTATAGTAGCCCCTCCAGGGGTGAATTATGGCTACACCTTC
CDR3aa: CASSIVAPPGVNYGYTF

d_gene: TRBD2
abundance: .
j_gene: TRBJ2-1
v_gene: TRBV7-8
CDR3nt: TGTGCCAGCAGTCAGCGGGAGGGTTCCTACAATGAGCAGTTCTTC
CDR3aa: CASSQREGSYNEQFF

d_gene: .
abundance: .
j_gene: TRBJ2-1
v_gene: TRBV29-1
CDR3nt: TGCAGCTACGCCCCCAAGTTCGTGGATGAGCAGTTCTTC
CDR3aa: CSYAPKFVDEQFF

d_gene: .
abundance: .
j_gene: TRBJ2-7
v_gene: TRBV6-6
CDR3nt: TGTGCCAGCAGACCACCGGGACACAGCTACGAGCAGTACTTC
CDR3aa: CASRPPGHSYEQYF

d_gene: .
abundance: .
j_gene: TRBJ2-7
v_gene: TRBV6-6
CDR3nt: TGTGCCAGCGTCGGACCGGCGGGAACAAATAAGCAGTACTTC
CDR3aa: CASVGPAGTNKQYF

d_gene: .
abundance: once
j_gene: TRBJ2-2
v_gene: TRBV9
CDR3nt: TGTGCCAGCAGCGTAGCGGTGGCGGAGCGGACCCCTAGAGAGGAGCTGTTTTTT
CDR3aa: CASSVAVAERTPREELFF

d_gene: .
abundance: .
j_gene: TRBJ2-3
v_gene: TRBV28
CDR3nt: TGTGCCAGCAGTTACCTCGCGGGGAAAGGGGGCCCCTCTAGCACAGATACGCAGTATTTT
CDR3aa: CASSYLAGKGGPSSTDTQYF

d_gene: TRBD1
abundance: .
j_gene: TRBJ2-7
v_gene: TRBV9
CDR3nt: TGTGCCAGCAGCGTAGAGACAGGGGGGACCTACGAGCAGTACTTC
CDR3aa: CASSVETGGTYEQYF

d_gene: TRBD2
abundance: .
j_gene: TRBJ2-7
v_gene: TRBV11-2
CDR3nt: TGTGCCAGCAGCCCAACTAGCGGGCCCTACGAGCAGTACTTC
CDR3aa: CASSPTSGPYEQYF

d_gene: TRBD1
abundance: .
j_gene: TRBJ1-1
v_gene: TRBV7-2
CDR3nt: TGTGCCAGCAGCTTAGACAGGGGCTCCAATGAAGCTTTCTTT
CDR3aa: CASSLDRGSNEAFF

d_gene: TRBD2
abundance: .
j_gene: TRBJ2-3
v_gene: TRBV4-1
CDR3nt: TGCGCCAGCAGCCCCAAGATACTAGCGGGAGGGCCGGGCACAGATACGCAGTATTTT
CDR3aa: CASSPKILAGGPGTDTQYF

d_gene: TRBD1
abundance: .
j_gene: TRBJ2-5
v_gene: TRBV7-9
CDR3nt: TGTGCCAGCAGCCGACCCCGCGGACAGGAGACCCAAGAGACCCAGTACTTC
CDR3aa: CASSRPRGQETQETQYF

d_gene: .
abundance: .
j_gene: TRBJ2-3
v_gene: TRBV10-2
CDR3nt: TGCGCCAGCAGTTTTCCCCGATCAGGAGTCACAGATACGCAGTATTTT
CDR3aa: CASSFPRSGVTDTQYF

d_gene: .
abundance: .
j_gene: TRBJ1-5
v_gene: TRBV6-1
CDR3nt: TGTGCCAGCATGGCACAGGCGCCCCAGCATTTT
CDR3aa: CASMAQAPQHF

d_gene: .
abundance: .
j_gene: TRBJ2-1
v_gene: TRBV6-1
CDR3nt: TGTGCCAGCAGTACGGGACCGCACTACAATGAGCAGTTCTTC
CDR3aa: CASSTGPHYNEQFF

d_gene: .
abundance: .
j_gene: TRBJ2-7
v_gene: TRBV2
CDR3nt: TGTGCCAGCAGTGAAGGGGCTACTTTCTCCTCCTACGAGCAGTACTTC
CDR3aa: CASSEGATFSSYEQYF